The 13 T cell receptor beta chains below come from one sample, sequenced in a study of patients and donors after allogeneic stem cell transplantation (dated by TCRdb to about 2020). Library preparation employed RT-PCR. TCRdb records NextSeq 550 as the sequencer. TCRdb itself trimmed the public reads at Q25 with fastp, ran MiXCR and retained productive beta chains. Under each unique CDR3 protein, matching rows form one entry showing the most common genes and DNA. The sample records roughly 200,000 distinct CDR3 sequences, around 40% of which are singletons. The top ten clones comprise 11% of the sample. The sequenced sample was blood, either unsorted or a sorted T cell fraction (not recorded which). These receptors originate from a human donor who was either an allogeneic HSCT recipient or a stem cell or donor lymphocyte infusion donor (not recorded which). It is not recorded whose cells these are; they may come from a transplant donor.

This chain uses TRBV20-1 with TRBJ2-7, with no clear D. Trimming took off 0 bases at V and 1 base at J, with 7 bases between the two ends. This CDR3 region has 13 residues. Germline V gene data show CDR1 as DFQATT and CDR2 as SNEGSKA (reference sequence). This chain's CDR3 is CSARDHISYEQYF. In nucleotides, the CDR3 is TGCAGTGCTAGAGATCACATTTCCTACGAGCAGTACTTC.

This clonotype occurred a few times. The gene calls are TRBV28 and TRBJ1-2; 7 nucleotides agree with TRBD1. Germline V gene sequence: CDR1 MDHEN, CDR2 SYDVKM. CDR3 size: 11 residues. Trimming cost V 6 bases and J 8 bases; bases outside gene matches: 3. This CDR3 is CASSQQGGYTF. The DNA of the CDR3 is TGTGCCAGCAGCCAACAGGGGGGCTACACCTTC.

This chain links TRBV6-6 with TRBJ1-2; D not certain. V lost 5 bases to trimming and J lost 6 bases, with 16 bases between them. Germline loops: CDR1 MNHNY, CDR2 SVGAGI (reference sequence). CDR3 length equals 14 residues. In DNA form, the CDR3 reads TGTGCCAGCAGTCAGACGGTACAAAATGATGGCTACACCTTC. It encodes CASSQTVQNDGYTF.

This clonotype was picked up a small number of times. The rearrangement joins TRBV12-3 or TRBV12-4 to TRBJ2-1; 9 bases map to TRBD1. The CDR3 runs 15 residues. After removal of 4 bases from V and 4 bases from J, the junction contained 5 bases not matched to a gene. The chain's CDR3 is CASSSTGGGYNEQFF. Here the CDR3 DNA reads TGTGCCAGCAGTTCAACAGGGGGCGGGTACAATGAGCAGTTCTTC.

The sample holds one count of this clonotype. A much larger clone lies one base from this, so it may be a read error. The chain links TRBV29-1 to TRBJ2-7; no reliable D call. Germline CDR1 and CDR2: SQVTM and ANQGSEA. The CDR3 is 12 residues long. CDR3 in amino acids: CSVEDKEYEQCF. CDR3 in DNA: TGCAGCGTTGAAGATAAGGAGTACGAGCAGTGCTTC.

This chain uses TRBV5-1 with TRBJ2-1; no firm D call. This CDR3 has 13 residues. Per germline, CDR1 SGHRS and CDR2 YFSETQ. The V and J ends lost 4 bases and 6 bases respectively, with 11 bases between them. The CDR3 protein is CASSTARANEQFF. The CDR3 DNA reads TGCGCCAGCAGCACGGCGCGCGCCAATGAGCAGTTCTTC. The whole variable domain, filled in from reference TRBV5-1 and TRBJ2-1, reads KAGVTQTPRYLIKTRGQQVTLSCSPISGHRSVSWYQQTPGQGLQFLFEYFSETQRNKGNFPGRFSGRQFSNSRSEMNVSTLELGDSALYLCASSTARANEQFFGPGTRLTVL.

A few counts support this clonotype. This chain joins TRBV20-1 and TRBJ1-1, with D uncertain. Trimming shortened V by 3 bases and J by 4 bases, and 9 bases separated the two germline ends. Germline V lookup: CDR1 DFQATT, CDR2 SNEGSKA (reference sequence). The CDR3 is 12 amino acids. The CDR3 nucleotides read TGCAGTGCTAGGGCCGGGGTCACTGAAGCTTTCTTT. Its translation is CSARAGVTEAFF.

The chain links TRBV12-5 to TRBJ2-3; D may be TRBD2 (5 bases). The CDR3 extends over 14 amino acids. The V gene lost 8 bases and the J gene lost 0 bases, with 12 bases spanning the gap. Germline assignment: CDR1 LGHNT and CDR2 FRNRAP. For the CDR3, the DNA is TGTGCTAGTTCTAACGGGGTTAGCACAGATACGCAGTATTTT. This sequence encodes CASSNGVSTDTQYF. The entire variable domain, with the rest obtained from reference TRBV12-5 and TRBJ2-3, is as follows: DARVTQTPRHKVTEMGQEVTMRCQPILGHNTVFWYRQTMMQGLELLAYFRNRAPLDDSGMPKDRFSAEMPDATLATLKIQPSEPRDSAVYFCASSNGVSTDTQYFGPGTRLTVL.

This clonotype was seen a few times. The chain combines TRBV5-5 with TRBJ1-5, with no clear D. The CDR3 consists of 15 residues. Germline V gives CDR1 SGHKS, CDR2 YYEKEE (reference sequence). Deletions cut 0 bases from V and 1 base from J, with 8 bases between. CDR3 in DNA: TGTGCCAGCAGCTTGGGGTTCCAAAGCAATCAGCCCCAGCATTTT. Its protein is CASSLGFQSNQPQHF.

The chain uses TRBV6-5 and TRBJ2-3; D uncertain. Germline-derived CDR1 and CDR2 are MNHEY and SVGAGI. Trimming took 0 bases from V and 2 from J, leaving 6 bases between them. The CDR3 sequence is 14 residues long. CDR3 residues: CASSYSGYTDTQYF. As DNA, the CDR3 is TGTGCCAGCAGTTACTCTGGATACACAGATACGCAGTATTTT.

This clonotype was seen a few times. J is TRBJ2-3 and V is TRBV9; D gene unclear. This CDR3 is built from 15 residues. Germline V gene sequence: CDR1 SGDLS, CDR2 YYNGEE. V lost 0 bases, J lost 10 bases, and 18 bases lay in between. In DNA form, the CDR3 reads TGTGCCAGCAGCGTAGGCAATAGCCGGATGATCGCGCAGTATTTT. It translates to CASSVGNSRMIAQYF.

This clonotype has more than one count but fewer than ten. This chain connects TRBV20-1 to TRBJ1-2; weak D call: TRBD1 (5 bases). Deletions cut 8 bases from V and 3 bases from J, with 13 bases between. The V gene's germline CDR1 is DFQATT and CDR2 SNEGSKA (reference sequence). CDR3 length: 12 amino acids. The CDR3 DNA is TGCAGTACCCAGAGGGGCCACTATGGCTACACCTTC. Translation gives CSTQRGHYGYTF.

The V gene is TRBV9, the J gene TRBJ1-6; 10 positions agree with TRBD1. CDR1 and CDR2 from the germline V gene are SGDLS and YYNGEE. With 3 bases clipped from V and 6 bases from J, the junction kept 3 bases outside the gene matches. The CDR3 is 15 residues long. The CDR3 here is CASSERTGGNSPLHF. The DNA for the CDR3 is TGTGCCAGCAGCGAGAGGACAGGGGGTAATTCACCCCTCCACTTT.